Listed below are T cell receptor beta chains from one sample, sequenced in a study of spatial heterogeneity in lung cancer. Via MiXCR, TCRdb re-called the 5' RACE reads, giving one row per CDR3 protein. The sample lists tens of thousands of distinct CDR3 sequences; about 3.3% were seen once. The material was PBMCs, obtained at surgery. All receptors derive from a female donor with early-stage non-small cell lung cancer. CDR3s include the opening cysteine and the closing phenylalanine or tryptophan. D genes are given only for firm matches. Expanded clones are given a class, and other clones once, few, many or no size at all.

j_call: TRBJ2-1
d_call: .
v_call: TRBV29-1
clone_size: .
cdr3_nt: TGCAGCGTTGATCTAGCGTGGGACTACAATGAGCAGTTCTTC
cdr3_aa: CSVDLAWDYNEQFF

j_call: TRBJ2-1
d_call: TRBD2
v_call: TRBV28
clone_size: many
cdr3_nt: TGTGCCAGCAGTTGTCCCCAGCGGGAGGGCCACGAGCAGTTCTTC
cdr3_aa: CASSCPQREGHEQFF

j_call: TRBJ2-7
d_call: TRBD2
v_call: TRBV20-1
clone_size: many
cdr3_nt: TGCAGTGCTAGTGGGGATAGCGGGGTTTACGAGCAGTACTTC
cdr3_aa: CSASGDSGVYEQYF

j_call: TRBJ1-2
d_call: .
v_call: TRBV11-2
clone_size: many
cdr3_nt: TGTGCCAGCAGAAACCCGGGCCGGGCGCTCTATGGCTACACCTTC
cdr3_aa: CASRNPGRALYGYTF

j_call: TRBJ2-3
d_call: .
v_call: TRBV4-2
clone_size: many
cdr3_nt: TGTGCCAGCAGCCAAGCAGGGGCTAAGGCAGATACGCAGTATTTT
cdr3_aa: CASSQAGAKADTQYF

j_call: TRBJ1-5
d_call: TRBD1
v_call: TRBV2
clone_size: many
cdr3_nt: TGTGCCAGCAGCGCTTCAGGGGGGAACTACAATCAGCCCCAGCATTTT
cdr3_aa: CASSASGGNYNQPQHF

j_call: TRBJ1-5
d_call: .
v_call: TRBV9
clone_size: .
cdr3_nt: TGTGCCAGCAGCGTAGGGTCAGCTCCCAATCAGCCCCAGCATTTT
cdr3_aa: CASSVGSAPNQPQHF

j_call: TRBJ2-3
d_call: TRBD2
v_call: TRBV11-2
clone_size: many
cdr3_nt: TGTGCCAGCAGCTTAGATAGAAGCGGGAGGCCCACAGATACGCAGTATTTT
cdr3_aa: CASSLDRSGRPTDTQYF

j_call: TRBJ1-1
d_call: TRBD1
v_call: TRBV29-1
clone_size: .
cdr3_nt: TGCAGCGTTGATAATGGGAACAGGGGGGCGAACACTGAAGCTTTCTTT
cdr3_aa: CSVDNGNRGANTEAFF

j_call: TRBJ2-3
d_call: TRBD2
v_call: TRBV30
clone_size: many
cdr3_nt: TGTGCCTGGAGCCTAAGCGGGAGGCCCACAGATACGCAGTATTTT
cdr3_aa: CAWSLSGRPTDTQYF

j_call: TRBJ2-5
d_call: .
v_call: TRBV6-4
clone_size: many
cdr3_nt: TGTGCCAGCAGTGACTCTAGCGGCCATGGGGAGACCCAGTACTTC
cdr3_aa: CASSDSSGHGETQYF

j_call: TRBJ2-5
d_call: TRBD2
v_call: TRBV28
clone_size: few
cdr3_nt: TGTGCCAGCAGTGGGGGGACTACGGGGACCCAGTACTTC
cdr3_aa: CASSGGTTGTQYF

j_call: TRBJ2-3
d_call: .
v_call: TRBV10-3
clone_size: many
cdr3_nt: TGTGCCATCAACCAGGGTGGGGCAGATACGCAGTATTTT
cdr3_aa: CAINQGGADTQYF

j_call: TRBJ2-7
d_call: TRBD2
v_call: TRBV2
clone_size: many
cdr3_nt: TGTGCCACCACTAGCGGGACTTACCTACCGGGCCCCTACGAGCAGTACTTC
cdr3_aa: CATTSGTYLPGPYEQYF

j_call: TRBJ2-1
d_call: TRBD1
v_call: TRBV4-1
clone_size: many
cdr3_nt: TGCGCCAGCAGCCAAGTGCAGGACAGGAGCTCCTACAATGAGCAGTTCTTC
cdr3_aa: CASSQVQDRSSYNEQFF

j_call: TRBJ2-7
d_call: .
v_call: TRBV6-5
clone_size: many
cdr3_nt: TGTGCCAGCAGTTACTCGATCGTCGGAATACTCTACGAGCAGTACTTC
cdr3_aa: CASSYSIVGILYEQYF

j_call: TRBJ2-2
d_call: .
v_call: TRBV5-1
clone_size: many
cdr3_nt: TGCGCCAGCAGCACTGAGTTGGGGGACACCGGGGAGCTGTTTTTT
cdr3_aa: CASSTELGDTGELFF

j_call: TRBJ2-3
d_call: TRBD2
v_call: TRBV9
clone_size: many
cdr3_nt: TGTGCCAGCAGCGTAGGAGCGGGAGGAATCTCAGATACGCAGTATTTT
cdr3_aa: CASSVGAGGISDTQYF

j_call: TRBJ2-3
d_call: TRBD2
v_call: TRBV20-1
clone_size: many
cdr3_nt: TGCAGTGCCAGAGGCGCATTGGCTAGCGGGAGGAGGGGTACGCAGTATTTT
cdr3_aa: CSARGALASGRRGTQYF

j_call: TRBJ2-1
d_call: TRBD2
v_call: TRBV27
clone_size: .
cdr3_nt: TGTGCCAGCAGTTTGAGGAGGCTAGCGGGAATAGTGAATGAGCAGTTCTTC
cdr3_aa: CASSLRRLAGIVNEQFF

j_call: TRBJ2-1
d_call: TRBD1
v_call: TRBV27
clone_size: medium-sized
cdr3_nt: TGTGCCAGCAGTTTAGGGACAGTTAATGAGCAGTTCTTC
cdr3_aa: CASSLGTVNEQFF

j_call: TRBJ1-6
d_call: .
v_call: TRBV28
clone_size: medium-sized
cdr3_nt: TGTGCCAGCAGCCCCCCGGAGACACAATATAATTCACCCCTCCACTTT
cdr3_aa: CASSPPETQYNSPLHF

j_call: TRBJ1-2
d_call: .
v_call: TRBV5-1
clone_size: many
cdr3_nt: TGCGCCAGCAGCTCCGGGACTGGGATTAACTATGGCTACACCTTC
cdr3_aa: CASSSGTGINYGYTF

j_call: TRBJ1-1
d_call: .
v_call: TRBV29-1
clone_size: many
cdr3_nt: TGCAGCGTAAGGGGAGATGTCTGGCGGACTGAAGCTTTCTTT
cdr3_aa: CSVRGDVWRTEAFF

j_call: TRBJ2-1
d_call: .
v_call: TRBV11-2
clone_size: many
cdr3_nt: TGTGCCAGCAGCCTCGAGCTGGCGGGAACCTACAATGAGCAGTTCTTC
cdr3_aa: CASSLELAGTYNEQFF

j_call: TRBJ1-1
d_call: .
v_call: TRBV3-1
clone_size: few
cdr3_nt: TGTGCCAGCAGCGTCCGGCAAGGATACACTGAAGCTTTCTTT
cdr3_aa: CASSVRQGYTEAFF

j_call: TRBJ2-2
d_call: TRBD1
v_call: TRBV10-3
clone_size: many
cdr3_nt: TGTGCCATCAGTGAGTCGTTTAGGGACAGGGAAAACACCGGGGAGCTGTTTTTT
cdr3_aa: CAISESFRDRENTGELFF

j_call: TRBJ2-5
d_call: .
v_call: TRBV12-3/TRBV12-4
clone_size: many
cdr3_nt: TGTGCCAGCAGTGTCGTGGGGCCCAACCAAGACTTC
cdr3_aa: CASSVVGPNQDF

j_call: TRBJ2-1
d_call: TRBD2
v_call: TRBV4-1
clone_size: .
cdr3_nt: TGCGCCAGCAGCCGAAGCCCCCCCGGGGGGGAGAGGGGTCAGAATGAGCAGTTCTTC
cdr3_aa: CASSRSPPGGERGQNEQFF

j_call: TRBJ1-6
d_call: TRBD1
v_call: TRBV28
clone_size: many
cdr3_nt: TGTGCCAGCAGTCCGGGACAGGGTGGAAATTCACCCCTCCACTTT
cdr3_aa: CASSPGQGGNSPLHF

j_call: TRBJ2-2
d_call: TRBD1
v_call: TRBV9
clone_size: many
cdr3_nt: TGTGCCAGCAGCGTAGATGTGGGCAGGGGGACCACCGGGGAGCTGTTTTTT
cdr3_aa: CASSVDVGRGTTGELFF

j_call: TRBJ2-2
d_call: TRBD2
v_call: TRBV9
clone_size: many
cdr3_nt: TGTGCCAGCAGCGTAGCGGCTAGCGGTACTACCGGGGAGCTGTTTTTT
cdr3_aa: CASSVAASGTTGELFF

j_call: TRBJ2-1
d_call: .
v_call: TRBV20-1
clone_size: many
cdr3_nt: TGCAGTGCTAGAGACACACTTCAGGGGGGGCTCGGTGAGCAGTTCTTC
cdr3_aa: CSARDTLQGGLGEQFF

j_call: TRBJ2-2
d_call: .
v_call: TRBV4-1
clone_size: many
cdr3_nt: TGCGCCAGCAGCCACGCTCCCCCCGGGGAGCTGTTTTTT
cdr3_aa: CASSHAPPGELFF

j_call: TRBJ1-1
d_call: .
v_call: TRBV12-3/TRBV12-4
clone_size: medium-sized
cdr3_nt: TGTGCCAGCAGTTTGGGTCCATCTACTGAAGCTTTCTTT
cdr3_aa: CASSLGPSTEAFF

j_call: TRBJ2-1
d_call: TRBD2
v_call: TRBV20-1
clone_size: medium-sized
cdr3_nt: TGCAGTGCTAGAGAAGGGACTAGCGGGAGGGCCGAGTTCTTC
cdr3_aa: CSAREGTSGRAEFF

j_call: TRBJ2-5
d_call: .
v_call: TRBV4-1
clone_size: many
cdr3_nt: TGCGCCAGCAGCCAAGGTCAAGAGACCCAGTACTTC
cdr3_aa: CASSQGQETQYF

j_call: TRBJ2-3
d_call: TRBD2
v_call: TRBV5-4
clone_size: many
cdr3_nt: TGTGCCAGCCGACCGGGACTAGCGGGAGGTACAGATACGCAGTATTTT
cdr3_aa: CASRPGLAGGTDTQYF

j_call: TRBJ2-3
d_call: TRBD2
v_call: TRBV27
clone_size: many
cdr3_nt: TGTGCCAGCAGTTTCTCCCTAGCGGGGGCCACAGATACGCAGTATTTT
cdr3_aa: CASSFSLAGATDTQYF

j_call: TRBJ2-7
d_call: TRBD1
v_call: TRBV19
clone_size: .
cdr3_nt: TGTGCCAGTAGTATGCCCGGACAGGAACACTACGAGCAGTACTTC
cdr3_aa: CASSMPGQEHYEQYF

j_call: TRBJ1-2
d_call: TRBD1
v_call: TRBV20-1
clone_size: medium-sized
cdr3_nt: TGCAGTGCTAGACCGCTAATCCGGGACAGTATAAACTATGGCTACACCTTC
cdr3_aa: CSARPLIRDSINYGYTF

j_call: TRBJ2-5
d_call: .
v_call: TRBV30
clone_size: many
cdr3_nt: TGTGCCTGGAGGTCTAGCTTCGAGGAGACCCAGTACTTC
cdr3_aa: CAWRSSFEETQYF

j_call: TRBJ1-1
d_call: TRBD1
v_call: TRBV20-1
clone_size: few
cdr3_nt: TGCAGTGCTACCTCGGGACAGGGGGCAGGAACTGAAGCTTTCTTT
cdr3_aa: CSATSGQGAGTEAFF

j_call: TRBJ2-5
d_call: TRBD1
v_call: TRBV7-3
clone_size: many
cdr3_nt: TGTGCCAGCAGCTCTGGACAGGGGTACGAGACCCAGTACTTC
cdr3_aa: CASSSGQGYETQYF

j_call: TRBJ2-5
d_call: .
v_call: TRBV11-2
clone_size: many
cdr3_nt: TGTGCCAGCAGCTTAGACTGGCCACGGGGGACCCAGTACTTC
cdr3_aa: CASSLDWPRGTQYF

j_call: TRBJ1-1
d_call: TRBD1
v_call: TRBV29-1
clone_size: medium-sized
cdr3_nt: TGCAGCGTTGACGGGACAGGAATAATGAACACTGAAGCTTTCTTT
cdr3_aa: CSVDGTGIMNTEAFF

j_call: TRBJ1-1
d_call: .
v_call: TRBV6-1
clone_size: many
cdr3_nt: TGTGCCAGCAGTTTGAATGAAAAGCTGAAAGCTTTCTTT
cdr3_aa: CASSLNEKLKAFF

j_call: TRBJ2-7
d_call: .
v_call: TRBV3-1
clone_size: few
cdr3_nt: TGTGCCAGCAGCCACCCCCAGGGAGAGCAGTACTTC
cdr3_aa: CASSHPQGEQYF

j_call: TRBJ2-2
d_call: .
v_call: TRBV29-1
clone_size: many
cdr3_nt: TGCAGCGTTGATGATGACGGGGAGCTGTTTTTT
cdr3_aa: CSVDDDGELFF

j_call: TRBJ1-5
d_call: TRBD1
v_call: TRBV3-1
clone_size: .
cdr3_nt: TGTGCCAGCAGCCTGGGGACAGGGGACAATCAGCCCCAGCATTTT
cdr3_aa: CASSLGTGDNQPQHF

j_call: TRBJ1-1
d_call: TRBD1
v_call: TRBV5-1
clone_size: many
cdr3_nt: TGCGCCAGCAGCTGGGACAGGGGCACTATGAACACTGAAGCTTTCTTT
cdr3_aa: CASSWDRGTMNTEAFF

j_call: TRBJ2-2
d_call: .
v_call: TRBV5-4
clone_size: many
cdr3_nt: TGTGCCAGCAGCCCGGACAGTATCACCGGGGAGCTGTTTTTT
cdr3_aa: CASSPDSITGELFF

j_call: TRBJ1-1
d_call: .
v_call: TRBV27
clone_size: many
cdr3_nt: TGTGCCAGCAGTTTAGGCGCAAACACTGAAGCTTTCTTT
cdr3_aa: CASSLGANTEAFF

j_call: TRBJ2-7
d_call: .
v_call: TRBV12-3/TRBV12-4
clone_size: many
cdr3_nt: TGTGCCAGCAGCCCCCCCGGGGCAGGCTACTACGAGCAGTACTTC
cdr3_aa: CASSPPGAGYYEQYF

j_call: TRBJ1-1
d_call: .
v_call: TRBV5-8
clone_size: many
cdr3_nt: TGTGCCAGCAGCCTCATCCGGGGATACACTGAAGCTTTCTTT
cdr3_aa: CASSLIRGYTEAFF